This T cell receptor (beta chain) was captured in a study of T cell clonotyping in hematopoietic cell transplantation. The method was immunoSEQ multiplex PCR; TCRdb's version includes in-frame clones alone and lacks a portion of them. The table lists approximately 20,000 clones, approximately 79% of them singletons, with approximately 14% in the top ten. This clone has just one count. The origin of this receptor is a man between 60 and 75 years old in good health. Some clones in this sample may be carry-over from other donors' samples. Sequenced: peripheral blood mononuclear cells.

CDR3 sequence reads: CAISPDRGDTGELFF. CDR3 nucleotide sequence: TGTGCCATTTCCCCCGACAGGGGCGACACCGGGGAGCTGTTTTTT. The rearrangement uses TRBV10-3 and TRBJ2-2, with 8 bases identical to TRBD1. This CDR3 region has 15 residues. The V segment lost 9 bases and the J segment 3 bases; nucleotides outside the gene matches: 9. From germline, CDR1 is ENHRY and CDR2 SYGVKD.